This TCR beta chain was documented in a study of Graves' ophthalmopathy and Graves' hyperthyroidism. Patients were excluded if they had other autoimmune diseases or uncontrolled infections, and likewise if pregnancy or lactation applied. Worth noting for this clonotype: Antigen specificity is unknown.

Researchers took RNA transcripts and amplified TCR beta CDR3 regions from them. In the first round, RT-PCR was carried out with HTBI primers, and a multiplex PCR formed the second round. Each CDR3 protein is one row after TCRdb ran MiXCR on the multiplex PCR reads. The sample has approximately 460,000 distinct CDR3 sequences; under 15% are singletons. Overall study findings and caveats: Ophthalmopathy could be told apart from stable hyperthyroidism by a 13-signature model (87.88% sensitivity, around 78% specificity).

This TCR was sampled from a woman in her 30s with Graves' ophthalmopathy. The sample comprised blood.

The CDR3 sequence: CASSSSFGSSYEQYF. As DNA, the CDR3 is TGTGCCAGCAGTTCCTCGTTCGGAAGCTCCTACGAGCAGTACTTC. The chain couples TRBV6-5 to TRBJ2-7; no clear D. The V and J ends lost 4 bases and 0 bases respectively, with 13 bases between them. The CDR3 covers 15 residues. CDR1 and CDR2 from the germline V gene are MNHEY and SVGAGI.